The clone carrying this T cell receptor beta chain was seen at least ten times. Its target is unknown. The data were taken from a study of blood T cells in healthy people across ages. Points from the study as a whole: Older age went with lower TCR beta diversity per million T cells, in a roughly linear way. A strong correlation was found between TCR beta diversity and the percentage of naive T cells.

This CDR3 contains 11 residues. CDR1 and CDR2 (germline): DFQATT, SNEGSKA (reference sequence). The V and J ends lost 5 bases and 4 bases respectively, with 7 bases between them. PCR was performed a second time for about 6 to 12 cycles using a sample-barcoded 5' primer and a J-beta primer mix. TCRdb ran MiXCR on the 5' RACE reads and lists one entry per CDR3 protein. The sample includes fewer than 2,000,000 distinct CDR3 sequences, about 35% of them seen just once. This receptor was taken from a woman aged 25 to 39 in good health. The V gene is TRBV20-1, the J gene TRBJ2-3; D unresolved. The sequenced sample was blood. In DNA, the CDR3 is TGCAGTGCTTGCGAGTCAGATACGCAGTATTTT. Translating gives CSACESDTQYF.